This TCR beta chain was recovered during a study of blood T cell repertoires in COVID-19. Data came from immunoSEQ multiplex PCR; TCRdb stores just in-frame clones and leaves some out. The sample shows around 250,000 clones, over 75% of them seen only once. Germline assignment: CDR1 MRHNA and CDR2 SNTAGT. CDR3 length equals 14 residues. J lost 8 bases, V lost 5 bases, and 3 bases had no gene match. The source of this sequence is a man aged 30 to 39 who had recovered from COVID-19. The sequenced sample consisted of peripheral blood. V and J are TRBV6-4 and TRBJ2-1; TRBD2 aligns across 13 bases. This chain's CDR3 is CASSTSGGGHEQFF. CDR3 in DNA: TGTGCCAGCAGTACTAGCGGGGGGGGTCATGAGCAGTTCTTC.